This T cell receptor (beta chain) came from a study of T cell responses to AZD1222 COVID-19 vaccine. Study-level points and caveats: Rises in breadth and depth of Spike-specific TCRs came after two AZD1222 doses. Close to half of spike-specific TCRs reportedly recognize unmutated variant regions.

There are 15 residues in the CDR3. The V gene end was trimmed by 3 bases and the J gene end by 7 bases; junction bases not matched to a gene: 8. Germline V CDR1 and CDR2: PRHDT, FYEKMQ (reference sequence). Concerning this clone: The antigen remains unidentified.

Profiling relied on immunoSEQ multiplex PCR, and the TCRdb table lists in-frame clones only, not all of them. The sample includes some 42,000 clones, 75% to 90% of them seen just once. This TCR derives from an adult who received the AZD1222 COVID-19 vaccine. V and J are TRBV13 and TRBJ1-4; 7 bases fit TRBD1. The specimen was peripheral blood, collected 28 days after the second AZD1222 dose. The DNA for the CDR3 is TGTGCCAGCAGCTTTCAGGGGGGGTATCGTGAAAAACTGTTTTTT. Its protein is CASSFQGGYREKLFF.